Presented here are 26 T cell receptor beta chains from one specimen sequenced in a study of T cells in Graves' hyperthyroidism and ophthalmopathy. TCR beta CDR3 regions were amplified from RNA. TCR CDR3 underwent first-round RT-PCR with the HTBI primer set. TCRdb re-derived calls from the multiplex PCR reads in MiXCR, one entry per CDR3 protein. Seen here are some 150,000 distinct CDR3 sequences, 22% observed once, and the top ten hold roughly 71%. Sequenced sample: blood. The receptor source for this set is a woman in her forties or fifties with Graves' hyperthyroidism that later progressed to Graves' ophthalmopathy.

At least ten counts were recorded for this clonotype. The chain employs TRBV20-1 and TRBJ2-1, with TRBD2 identical over 12 bases. Germline-derived CDR1 and CDR2 are DFQATT and SNEGSKA (reference sequence). The CDR3 length is 13 residues. V lost 3 bases to trimming and J lost 8 bases; unmatched junction nucleotides: 2. The CDR3 DNA sequence: TGCAGTGCTAGGACTAGCGGGAGCTATGAGCAGTTCTTC. The encoded protein is CSARTSGSYEQFF.

The rearrangement uses TRBV20-1 and TRBJ2-3; D is uncertain. The germline V gene encodes CDR1 DFQATT and CDR2 SNEGSKA (reference sequence). Trimming stripped 7 bases from V and 6 bases from J, with 14 bases between. The CDR3 sequence is 12 residues long. CDR3 residues: CSVRISADTQYF. CDR3 bases: TGCAGTGTTCGTATCTCAGCGGATACGCAGTATTTT.

The chain employs TRBV20-1 and TRBJ1-5, with 7 bases identical to TRBD1. The germline V gene has CDR1 DFQATT and CDR2 SNEGSKA (reference sequence). The length of the CDR3 is 16 residues. The CDR3 region is CRASDMEQGNVEPQHF. The CDR3 DNA reads as TGCAGGGCGTCGGACATGGAACAGGGGAATGTCGAGCCCCAGCATTTT.

The chain links TRBV7-6 to TRBJ2-5, with no clear D. This CDR3 has 14 amino acids. V was cut by 7 bases and J by 1 base, with 13 bases left in between. The germline V gene encodes CDR1 SGHVS and CDR2 FNYEAQ. The DNA of the CDR3 is TGTGCCAGCATACGTTCTCCTGCCCAAGAGACCCAGTACTTC. Its protein product is CASIRSPAQETQYF.

This clonotype occurred many times. V and J are TRBV7-3 and TRBJ2-1; TRBD2 is a possible D gene (6 bases). CDR1 SGHTA and CDR2 FQGTGA come from the germline V gene. This CDR3 spans 15 amino acids. V dropped 2 bases and J dropped 5 bases, with 13 bases sitting between them. In DNA form, the CDR3 reads TGTGCCAGCAGCTTAGGGCTAGCGAAAAACAATGAGCAGTTCTTC. Residues: CASSLGLAKNNEQFF. The whole variable domain, remainder taken from reference TRBV7-3 and TRBJ2-1, is GAGVSQTPSNKVTEKGKYVELRCDPISGHTALYWYRQSLGQGPEFLIYFQGTGAADDSGLPNDRFFAVRPEGSVSTLKIQRTERGDSAVYLCASSLGLAKNNEQFFGPGTRLTVL.

The CDR3 here is CAAGGKSDTEAFF. CDR3 coding DNA: TGTGCCGCCGGGGGGAAGTCGGACACTGAAGCTTTCTTT. The gene calls are TRBV6-1 and TRBJ1-1; weak D call: TRBD1 (5 bases). This CDR3 has 13 residues. V was cut by 11 bases and J by 3 bases, with 16 bases left in between. Germline V gives CDR1 MNHNS, CDR2 SASEGT.

DNA of the CDR3: TGTGCCAGCAGTTTATGGGGGGGGGACGTACAGCCCCAGCATTTT. It codes for CASSLWGGDVQPQHF. The rearrangement uses TRBV28 and TRBJ1-5, with a tentative D call TRBD1 (5 bases). Germline V gene sequence: CDR1 MDHEN, CDR2 SYDVKM. The germline V and J ends were trimmed by 0 bases and 7 bases, with 13 bases remaining between them. This CDR3 contains 15 residues.

As concerns this clonotype: A read error may explain this, as a much larger clone is one base away. The chain is built from TRBV4-2 and TRBJ1-2; D perhaps matches TRBD1 (5 bases). From germline, CDR1 is LGHNA and CDR2 YNFKEQ. The CDR3 has 15 residues. Trimming left V 0 bases short and J 9 bases short, with 17 bases between. The CDR3 loop is CASSQDAGRRNSYTF. In DNA form, the CDR3 reads TGTGCCAGCAGCCAAGATGCGGGGCGCCGGAATAGCTACACCTTC.

The genes are TRBV7-2 and TRBJ1-3; D possibly corresponds to TRBD1 (6 bases). This CDR3 comprises 15 residues. The germline V gene encodes CDR1 SGHTA and CDR2 FQGNSA. V was cut by 2 bases and J by 2 bases, with 10 bases left in between. The CDR3 here is CASSLQGLTGNTIYF. CDR3 DNA: TGTGCCAGCAGCTTACAGGGGTTGACTGGAAACACCATATATTTT.

The rearrangement uses TRBV28 and TRBJ1-1; TRBD1 agrees at 11 bases. The CDR3 loop spans 13 amino acids. With V trimmed by 3 bases and J by 11 bases, 5 bases remained unmatched. Germline CDR1 is MDHEN and CDR2 is SYDVKM. CDR3 sequence (DNA): TGTGCCAGCAGTTTCTCGGACAGGGGGCCTGCTTTCTTT. Encoded protein: CASSFSDRGPAFF. The variable domain in full, completed from reference TRBV28 and TRBJ1-1, reads DVKVTQSSRYLVKRTGEKVFLECVQDMDHENMFWYRQDPGLGLRLIYFSYDVKMKEKGDIPEGYSVSREKKERFSLILESASTNQTSMYLCASSFSDRGPAFFGQGTRLTVV.

The chain employs TRBV9 and TRBJ1-3, with no clear D. The CDR3 is 14 residues long. Germline CDR1 is SGDLS and CDR2 is YYNGEE. V was trimmed by 0 bases and J by 7 bases, leaving 11 bases between them. In DNA form, the CDR3 reads TGTGCCAGCAGCGTAGAGCCTGCGGGGAACACCATATATTTT. Translating it yields CASSVEPAGNTIYF.

With regard to this clonotype: This may be a read error, as it is one base from a much larger clone. The CDR3 protein is CASSEALKGPEQFF. The CDR3 nucleotides read TGTGCCAGCAGTGAAGCGCTCAAGGGCCCTGAGCAGTTCTTC. The chain has TRBV6-1 and TRBJ2-1, with D unclear. V was pared by 0 bases and J by 9 bases, with 12 bases between. Per the germline V gene, CDR1 is MNHNS and CDR2 is SASEGT. The CDR3 is 14 amino acids.

The sample holds a few counts of this clonotype. The chain joins TRBV29-1 to TRBJ1-2, with D uncertain. Germline V gene data show CDR1 as SQVTM and CDR2 as ANQGSEA. The CDR3 runs 12 residues. The V end lost 0 bases, the J end lost 6 bases, and 8 bases lay between the germline ends. The CDR3 coding sequence is TGCAGCGTTGAAGATCTCGGGGATGGCTACACCTTC. Residues: CSVEDLGDGYTF. The whole variable domain, remainder taken from reference TRBV29-1 and TRBJ1-2, is SAVISQKPSRDICQRGTSLTIQCQVDSQVTMMFWYRQQPGQSLTLIATANQGSEATYESGFVIDKFPISRPNLTFSTLTVSNMSPEDSSIYLCSVEDLGDGYTFGSGTRLTVV.

The chain couples TRBV5-1 to TRBJ2-3; 9 nucleotides align to TRBD1. From germline, CDR1 is SGHRS and CDR2 YFSETQ. CDR3 length: 15 amino acids. With V trimmed by 4 bases and J by 0 bases, 3 bases remained unmatched. CDR3 sequence: CASSLTGGSTDTQYF. CDR3 nucleotide sequence: TGCGCCAGCAGCCTAACAGGGGGCAGCACAGATACGCAGTATTTT.

This clonotype was observed many times. The chain has TRBV28 and TRBJ1-1; tentatively, D is TRBD1 (6 bases). Germline CDR1 MDHEN, CDR2 SYDVKM. V shed 5 bases and J shed 5 bases, with 18 bases lying between them. The length of the CDR3 is 15 residues. The CDR3, as DNA: TGTGCCAGCAGTCCACTATCCACAGGGCTGACTGAAGCTTTCTTT. It is translated as CASSPLSTGLTEAFF.

V is TRBV4-2 and J is TRBJ2-1; 8 bases fit TRBD2. Trimming cost V 1 base and J 6 bases; bases outside gene matches: 11. The CDR3 has 17 residues. The germline CDR1 and CDR2 sequences are LGHNA and YNFKEQ. In DNA form, the CDR3 reads TGTGCCAGCAGCCAAGGCCGCGGGAGCGGGAGTTTCAATGAGCAGTTCTTC. This sequence encodes CASSQGRGSGSFNEQFF.

Only a few counts were recorded for this clonotype. The CDR3 nucleotides are TGTGCCAGTAGTCCTGCGACAGGGAAAGGGTCTCGTCAGCCCCAGCATTTT. Amino acids: CASSPATGKGSRQPQHF. The chain recombines TRBV19 with TRBJ1-5; 7 nucleotides align to TRBD1. With V trimmed by 5 bases and J by 6 bases, 16 bases remained unmatched. The CDR3 runs 17 residues. Germline CDR1 and CDR2: LNHDA and SQIVND (reference sequence). The whole variable domain, remainder taken from reference TRBV19 and TRBJ1-5, is DGGITQSPKYLFRKEGQNVTLSCEQNLNHDAMYWYRQDPGQGLRLIYYSQIVNDFQKGDIAEGYSVSREKKESFPLTVTSAQKNPTAFYLCASSPATGKGSRQPQHFGDGTRLSIL.

This clonotype was seen a few times. The chain couples TRBV27 to TRBJ2-3; D is perhaps TRBD2 (5 bases). The V end lost 5 bases, the J end lost 2 bases, and 11 bases lay between the germline ends. The CDR3 covers 14 residues. Germline loops: CDR1 MNHEY, CDR2 SMNVEV (reference sequence). The CDR3 region has the DNA TGTGCCAGCAGTCTTACGCGGGTCACAGATACGCAGTATTTT. It is translated as CASSLTRVTDTQYF.

This clonotype has more than one count but fewer than ten. This chain uses TRBV29-1 with TRBJ1-1, with 10 bases lining up with TRBD1. With 0 bases clipped from V and 11 bases from J, the junction kept 6 bases outside the gene matches. This CDR3 contains 13 residues. The germline CDR1 and CDR2 sequences are SQVTM and ANQGSEA. The CDR3 nucleotides read TGCAGCGTTGAAGACGGACAGGGGGACGGGGCTTTCTTT. This encodes CSVEDGQGDGAFF.

The table lists this clonotype with many counts. This chain uses TRBV7-2 with TRBJ1-1; D uncertain. This CDR3 contains 13 residues. Germline V gene sequence: CDR1 SGHTA, CDR2 FQGNSA. Trimming cost V 3 bases and J 4 bases, with 9 bases left between them. CDR3 region: CASSFTLGTEAFF. As DNA, the CDR3 is TGTGCCAGCAGCTTTACCCTGGGCACTGAAGCTTTCTTT.

This clonotype was observed at least ten times. J is TRBJ2-1 and V is TRBV12-3 or TRBV12-4; D may be TRBD2 (6 bases). The CDR3 is 18 residues long. V was cut by 0 bases and J by 9 bases, with 24 bases left in between. The DNA of the CDR3 is TGTGCCAGCAGTTTAGCCTTTGGGGGAGGAACGATTGGGGGTGAGCAGTTCTTC. Its translation is CASSLAFGGGTIGGEQFF.

There are many counts of this clonotype. The rearrangement links TRBV5-6 to TRBJ1-1, with D uncertain. This CDR3 is built from 15 residues. V was cut by 1 base and J by 8 bases, with 18 bases left in between. Germline CDR1 SGHDT, CDR2 YYEEEE. The CDR3 here is CASSLFLASNWEAFF. The CDR3 nucleotides read TGTGCCAGCAGCTTGTTCCTTGCGAGTAACTGGGAAGCTTTCTTT.

This clonotype was found many times. This rearrangement joins TRBV28 to TRBJ2-7, with 12 bases that match TRBD2. The CDR3 runs 15 residues. V lost 6 bases and J lost 2; bases outside the gene matches: 5. Germline CDR1 is MDHEN and CDR2 is SYDVKM. CDR3: CASRPRLAGAYEQYF. CDR3 sequence (DNA): TGTGCCAGCAGACCGAGACTAGCGGGGGCCTACGAGCAGTACTTC.

This clonotype came up many times. This chain links TRBV7-8 with TRBJ1-5, with no clear D. CDR1 and CDR2 (germline): SGHVS, FQNEAQ. The V end was cut by 1 base, the J end by 7 bases, with 8 bases between. The length of the CDR3 is 13 residues. The CDR3 nucleotides read TGTGCCAGCAGCTTAGGAACAGACCAGCCCCAGCATTTT. This codes for CASSLGTDQPQHF.

The genes are TRBV7-8 and TRBJ2-3, with D possibly called TRBD1 or TRBD2 (5 bases each). CDR3 length equals 17 residues. CDR1 and CDR2 (germline): SGHVS, FQNEAQ. The V end lost 6 bases, the J end lost 0 bases, and 19 bases lay between the germline ends. The CDR3 DNA is TGTGCCAGCAGTCTTGGGGCGAGAACGGGAAGCACAGATACGCAGTATTTT. It encodes CASSLGARTGSTDTQYF.

The chain has TRBV20-1 and TRBJ2-1; 13 positions match TRBD2. CDR3 length: 20 residues. Trimming cost V 0 bases and J 0 bases; bases outside gene matches: 11. CDR1 is DFQATT and CDR2 is SNEGSKA in the germline V gene (reference sequence). CDR3 sequence (DNA): TGCAGTGCTAGAGATCCCGGACTAGCGGGAGAGGTCCCCTCCTACAATGAGCAGTTCTTC. Translation gives CSARDPGLAGEVPSYNEQFF.